The entry below gives a single TCR beta chain sequence along with its context. The entry originates in a study of blood T cell repertoires in COVID-19. Germline V lookup: CDR1 SGHAT, CDR2 FQNNGV. Trimming removed 5 bases at V and 1 base at J, with 4 bases between. The CDR3 spans 12 residues. In the original analysis: Using reference gene primer amplification, nucleated cell counts were estimated. TCRdb keeps only in-frame clones here, not all; method: immunoSEQ multiplex PCR. V, J and clone size were drawn from that table, and D and trimming were deduced from the DNA. The profile shows under 200,000 clones, approximately 80% of them singletons.

Sequencing used PBMCs or T cells enriched from blood (not recorded which). The source of this sequence is a man aged 45-65 years who had recovered from COVID-19. The V gene is TRBV11-2, the J gene TRBJ2-3; the D is unclear. CDR3 sequence: CASSVGTDTQYF. For the CDR3, the DNA is TGTGCCAGCAGCGTCGGCACAGATACGCAGTATTTT.